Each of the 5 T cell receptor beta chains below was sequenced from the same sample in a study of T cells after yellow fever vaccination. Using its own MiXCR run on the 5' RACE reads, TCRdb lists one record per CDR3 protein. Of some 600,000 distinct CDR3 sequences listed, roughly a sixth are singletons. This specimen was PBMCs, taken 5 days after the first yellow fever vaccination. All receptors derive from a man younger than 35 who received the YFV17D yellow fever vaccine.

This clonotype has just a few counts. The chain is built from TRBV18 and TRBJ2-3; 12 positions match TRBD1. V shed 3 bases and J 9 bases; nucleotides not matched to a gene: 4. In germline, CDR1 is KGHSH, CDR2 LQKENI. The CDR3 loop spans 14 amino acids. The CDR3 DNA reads TGTGCCAGCTCACCGGCGGGACAGGGGGCGACGCAGTATTTT. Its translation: CASSPAGQGATQYF.

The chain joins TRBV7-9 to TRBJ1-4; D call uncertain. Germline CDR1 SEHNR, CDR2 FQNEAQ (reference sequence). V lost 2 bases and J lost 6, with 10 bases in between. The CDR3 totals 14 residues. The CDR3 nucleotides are TGTGCCAGCAGCTTAAAAAGGGTTGATGAAAAACTGTTTTTT. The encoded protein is CASSLKRVDEKLFF.

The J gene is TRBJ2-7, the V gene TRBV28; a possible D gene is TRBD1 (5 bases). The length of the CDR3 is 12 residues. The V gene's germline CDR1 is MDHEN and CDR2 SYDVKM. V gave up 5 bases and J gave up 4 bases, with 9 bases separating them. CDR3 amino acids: CASSGQGYEQYV. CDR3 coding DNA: TGTGCCAGCAGTGGTCAGGGTTACGAGCAGTACGTC.

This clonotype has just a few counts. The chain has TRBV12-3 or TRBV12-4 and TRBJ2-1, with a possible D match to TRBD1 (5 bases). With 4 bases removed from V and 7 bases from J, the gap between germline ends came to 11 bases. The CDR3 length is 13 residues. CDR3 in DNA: TGTGCCAGCAGTTGGGGCCGGATTAATGAGCAGTTCTTC. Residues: CASSWGRINEQFF.

CDR3 sequence reads: CASSYSAGIATGELFF. CDR3 DNA sequence: TGTGCCAGCAGTTACTCGGCGGGGATAGCCACCGGGGAGCTGTTTTTT. The rearrangement links TRBV6-2 or TRBV6-3 to TRBJ2-2; a weak D match, TRBD2 (6 bases). The length of the CDR3 is 16 residues. Per germline, CDR1 MNHEY and CDR2 SVGEGT. Trimming left V 0 bases short and J 4 bases short, with 12 bases between.